The TCR beta chain described here comes from a study of blood T cell repertoires in COVID-19. Study at large: Spain, Italy and the United States supplied samples that represented acute and convalescent COVID-19. Sources were T cells, B-cell-depleted T cells, or PBMCs; the material itself was cDNA or gDNA.

Trimming removed 2 bases at V and 3 bases at J, with 10 bases between. The CDR3 covers 15 residues. Germline V CDR1 and CDR2: MGHRA, YSYEKL. In the authors' methods: Counts of nucleated cells, estimated from reference gene primer amplification, were obtained. Profiled with immunoSEQ multiplex PCR; TCRdb holds only in-frame clones, not every one. V, J and clone size are those of that table, while D and trimming were read from the DNA. The data hold about 120,000 clones, with around 90% observed a single time. The sequence was obtained from a man aged 45-65 years with active COVID-19. The material sequenced was peripheral blood. The chain joins TRBV4-1 to TRBJ2-2; D possibly corresponds to TRBD2 (6 bases). The CDR3 protein is CASSQPTRHTGELFF. For the CDR3, the DNA is TGCGCCAGCAGCCAACCGACTAGACACACCGGGGAGCTGTTTTTT.